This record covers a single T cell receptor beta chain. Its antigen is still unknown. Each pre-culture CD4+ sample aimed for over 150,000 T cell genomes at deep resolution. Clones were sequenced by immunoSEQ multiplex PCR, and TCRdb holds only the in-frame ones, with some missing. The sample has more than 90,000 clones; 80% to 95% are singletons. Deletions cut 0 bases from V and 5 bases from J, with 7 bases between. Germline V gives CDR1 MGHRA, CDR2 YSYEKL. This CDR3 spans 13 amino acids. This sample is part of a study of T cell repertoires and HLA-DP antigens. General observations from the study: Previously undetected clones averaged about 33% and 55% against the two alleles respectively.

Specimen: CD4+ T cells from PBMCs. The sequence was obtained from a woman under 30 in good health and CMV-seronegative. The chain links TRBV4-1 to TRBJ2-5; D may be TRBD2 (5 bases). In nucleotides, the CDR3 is TGCGCCAGCAGCCAAGAACTAGGGGAGACCCAGTACTTC. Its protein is CASSQELGETQYF.